The source of this T cell receptor (beta chain) is a study of CD8+ T cells in alopecia areata. Treatment denoted: oral pan-JAK inhibitor, 5-10 mg twice daily. The authors sorted CD4+ and CD8+ T cells from PBMCs. RNA, once extracted, was reverse transcribed into cDNA for use as the sequencing template. This table comes from immunoSEQ multiplex PCR, and its TCRdb copy is limited to in-frame clones, with some not included. Of under 150,000 clones in the sample, 45% to 65% are singletons; the top ten hold about 3.4%. The germline gives CDR1 SQVTM, CDR2 ANQGSEA. This CDR3 contains 13 residues. V lost 5 bases, J lost 1 base, and 11 bases lay in between.

The J gene is TRBJ1-1, the V gene TRBV29-1, with a weak D call TRBD1 (5 bases). The receptor's source is a human donor with alopecia areata. This specimen consisted of CD4+ T cells sorted from blood, obtained at week 24, from a patient treated with tofacitinib. As DNA, the CDR3 is TGCAGCGTTAAGGGGCATACGAACACTGAAGCTTTCTTT. Protein sequence: CSVKGHTNTEAFF.